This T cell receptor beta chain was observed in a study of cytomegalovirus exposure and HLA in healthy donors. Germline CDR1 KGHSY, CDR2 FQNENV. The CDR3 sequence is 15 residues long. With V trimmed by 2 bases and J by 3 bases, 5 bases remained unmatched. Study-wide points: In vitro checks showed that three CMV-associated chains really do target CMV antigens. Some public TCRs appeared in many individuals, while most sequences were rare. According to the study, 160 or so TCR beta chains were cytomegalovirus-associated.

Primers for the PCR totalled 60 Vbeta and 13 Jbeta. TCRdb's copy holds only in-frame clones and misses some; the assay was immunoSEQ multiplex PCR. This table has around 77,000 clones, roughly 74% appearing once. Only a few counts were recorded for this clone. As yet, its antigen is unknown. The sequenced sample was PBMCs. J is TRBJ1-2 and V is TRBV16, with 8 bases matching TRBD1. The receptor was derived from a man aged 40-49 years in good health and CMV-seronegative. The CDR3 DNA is TGTGCCAGCAGCCAAGCCGGGACAGGCCACTATGGCTACACCTTC. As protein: CASSQAGTGHYGYTF. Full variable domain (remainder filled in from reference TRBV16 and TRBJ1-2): GEEVAQTPKHLVRGEGQKAKLYCAPIKGHSYVFWYQQVLKNEFKFLISFQNENVFDETGMPKERFSAKCLPNSPCSLEIQATKLEDSAVYFCASSQAGTGHYGYTFGSGTRLTVV.